This T cell receptor (beta chain) originates from a study of control samples from healthy donors and cancer patients. This table comes from immunoSEQ multiplex PCR, and its TCRdb copy is limited to in-frame clones, with some not included. Among under 150,000 clones listed, roughly 91% were seen once. Per germline, CDR1 SEHNR and CDR2 FQNEAQ (reference sequence). Trimming removed 5 bases at V and 4 bases at J, with 15 bases between. The CDR3 runs to 15 residues. The clonotype originates from a man aged 35 to 55 in good health. Sequenced material: blood. This rearrangement joins TRBV7-9 to TRBJ2-1; the D gene could be TRBD1 or TRBD2 (5 bases each). CDR3 in amino acids: CASSRQGVMYNEQFF. The CDR3, as DNA: TGTGCCAGCAGCCGGCAGGGAGTTATGTACAATGAGCAGTTCTTC. Full variable domain (rest looked up from reference TRBV7-9 and TRBJ2-1): DTGVSQNPRHKITKRGQNVTFRCDPISEHNRLYWYRQTLGQGPEFLTYFQNEAQLEKSRLLSDRFSAERPKGSFSTLEIQRTEQGDSAMYLCASSRQGVMYNEQFFGPGTRLTVL.